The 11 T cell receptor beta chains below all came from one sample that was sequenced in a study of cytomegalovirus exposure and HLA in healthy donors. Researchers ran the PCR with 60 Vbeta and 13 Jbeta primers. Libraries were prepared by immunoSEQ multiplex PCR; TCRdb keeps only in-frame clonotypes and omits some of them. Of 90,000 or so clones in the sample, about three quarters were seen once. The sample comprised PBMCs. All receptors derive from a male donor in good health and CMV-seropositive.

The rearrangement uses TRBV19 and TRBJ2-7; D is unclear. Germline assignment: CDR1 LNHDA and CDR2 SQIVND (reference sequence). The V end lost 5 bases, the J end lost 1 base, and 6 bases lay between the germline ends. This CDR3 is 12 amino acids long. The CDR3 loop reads CASSSPSYEQYF. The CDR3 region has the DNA TGTGCCAGTAGTTCTCCGTCCTACGAGCAGTACTTC. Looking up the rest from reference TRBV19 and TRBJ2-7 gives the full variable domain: DGGITQSPKYLFRKEGQNVTLSCEQNLNHDAMYWYRQDPGQGLRLIYYSQIVNDFQKGDIAEGYSVSREKKESFPLTVTSAQKNPTAFYLCASSSPSYEQYFGPGTRLTVT.

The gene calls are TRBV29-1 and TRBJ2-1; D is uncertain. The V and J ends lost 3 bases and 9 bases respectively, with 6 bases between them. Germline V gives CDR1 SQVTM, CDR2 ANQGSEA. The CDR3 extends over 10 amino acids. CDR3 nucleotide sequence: TGCAGCGTTGAGGTAGTTGAGCAGTTCTTC. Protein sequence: CSVEVVEQFF.

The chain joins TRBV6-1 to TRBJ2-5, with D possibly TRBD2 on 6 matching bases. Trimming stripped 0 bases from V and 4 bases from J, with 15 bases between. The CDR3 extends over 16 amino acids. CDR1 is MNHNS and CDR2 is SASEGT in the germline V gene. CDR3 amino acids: CASSEARPLRGETQYF. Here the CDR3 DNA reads TGTGCCAGCAGTGAAGCGCGACCCCTGCGGGGAGAGACCCAGTACTTC.

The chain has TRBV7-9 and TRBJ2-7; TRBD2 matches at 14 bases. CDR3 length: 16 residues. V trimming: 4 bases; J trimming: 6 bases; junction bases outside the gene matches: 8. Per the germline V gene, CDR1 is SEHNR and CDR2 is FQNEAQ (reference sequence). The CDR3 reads CASSSRLAGGQGEQYF. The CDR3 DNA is TGTGCCAGCAGCTCCCGACTAGCGGGAGGGCAAGGCGAGCAGTACTTC. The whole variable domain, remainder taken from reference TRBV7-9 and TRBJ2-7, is DTGVSQNPRHKITKRGQNVTFRCDPISEHNRLYWYRQTLGQGPEFLTYFQNEAQLEKSRLLSDRFSAERPKGSFSTLEIQRTEQGDSAMYLCASSSRLAGGQGEQYFGPGTRLTVT.

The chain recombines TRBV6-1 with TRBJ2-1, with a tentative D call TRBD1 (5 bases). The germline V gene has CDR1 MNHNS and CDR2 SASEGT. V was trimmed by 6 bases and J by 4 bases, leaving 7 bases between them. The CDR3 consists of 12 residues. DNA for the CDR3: TGTGCCAGCAGGAACAGGTACAATGAGCAGTTCTTC. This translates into CASRNRYNEQFF.

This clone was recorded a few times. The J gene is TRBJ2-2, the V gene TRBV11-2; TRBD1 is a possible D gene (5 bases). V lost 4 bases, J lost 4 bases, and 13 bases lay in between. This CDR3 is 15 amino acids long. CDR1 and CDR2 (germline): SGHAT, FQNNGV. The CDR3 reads CASSSSQGATGELFF. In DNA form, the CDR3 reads TGTGCCAGCAGCTCAAGTCAGGGTGCCACCGGGGAGCTGTTTTTT.

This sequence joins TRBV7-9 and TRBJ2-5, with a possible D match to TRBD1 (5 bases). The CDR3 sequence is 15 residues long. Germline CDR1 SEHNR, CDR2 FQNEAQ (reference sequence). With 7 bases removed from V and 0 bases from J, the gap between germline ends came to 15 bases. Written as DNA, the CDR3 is TGTGCCAGCAACCCAGGGATACATAACCAAGAGACCCAGTACTTC. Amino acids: CASNPGIHNQETQYF.

Here the CDR3 reads CASSPALNRNTGELFF. CDR3 nucleotide sequence: TGTGCCAGCTCACCAGCCCTAAACAGGAACACCGGGGAGCTGTTTTTT. This chain joins TRBV18 and TRBJ2-2; D is uncertain. The length of the CDR3 is 16 residues. Germline V gene lookup returns CDR1 KGHSH and CDR2 LQKENI. Between the trimmed V and J ends, which lost 2 bases and 1 base, there was a span of 11 bases.

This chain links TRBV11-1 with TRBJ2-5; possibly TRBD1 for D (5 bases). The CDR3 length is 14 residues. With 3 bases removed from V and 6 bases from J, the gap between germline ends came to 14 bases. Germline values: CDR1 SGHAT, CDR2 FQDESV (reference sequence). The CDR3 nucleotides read TGTGCCAGCAGCTTCCTGCAGGGTTGGAAGACCCAGTACTTC. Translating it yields CASSFLQGWKTQYF.

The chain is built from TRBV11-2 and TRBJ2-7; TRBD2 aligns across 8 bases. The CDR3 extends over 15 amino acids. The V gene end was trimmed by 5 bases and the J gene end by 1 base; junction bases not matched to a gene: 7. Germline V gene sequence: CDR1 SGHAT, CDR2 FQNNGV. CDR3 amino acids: CASSDGTRVSYEQYF. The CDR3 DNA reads TGTGCCAGCAGCGACGGGACTAGGGTTTCCTACGAGCAGTACTTC.

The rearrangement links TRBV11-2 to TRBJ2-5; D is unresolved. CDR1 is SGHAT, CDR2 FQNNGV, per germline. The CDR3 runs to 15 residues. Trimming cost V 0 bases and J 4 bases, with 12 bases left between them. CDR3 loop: CASSLEHAWSETQYF. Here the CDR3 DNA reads TGTGCCAGCAGCTTAGAACACGCTTGGTCAGAGACCCAGTACTTC.